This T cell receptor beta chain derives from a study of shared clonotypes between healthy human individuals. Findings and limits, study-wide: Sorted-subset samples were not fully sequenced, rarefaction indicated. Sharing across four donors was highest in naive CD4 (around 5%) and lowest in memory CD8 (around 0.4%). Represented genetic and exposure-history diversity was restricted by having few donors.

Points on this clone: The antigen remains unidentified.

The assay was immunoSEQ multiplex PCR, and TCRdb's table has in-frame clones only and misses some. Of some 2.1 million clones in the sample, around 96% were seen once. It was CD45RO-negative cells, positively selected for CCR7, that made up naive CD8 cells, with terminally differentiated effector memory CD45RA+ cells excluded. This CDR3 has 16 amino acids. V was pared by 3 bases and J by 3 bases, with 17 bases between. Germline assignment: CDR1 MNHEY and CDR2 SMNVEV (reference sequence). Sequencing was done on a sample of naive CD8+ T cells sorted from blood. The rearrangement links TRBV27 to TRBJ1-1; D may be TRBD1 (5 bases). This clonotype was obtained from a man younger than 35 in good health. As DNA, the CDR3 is TGTGCCAGCAGTTTGTATAGGGTAGGAGGGGACACTGAAGCTTTCTTT. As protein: CASSLYRVGGDTEAFF.